This TCR beta chain came from a study of a mutant IDH1 vaccine in newly diagnosed glioma (dated by TCRdb to the early 2020s). In the study overall: Vaccination began 4-6 weeks after radiotherapy alone, or alongside temozolomide cycles in the chemotherapy-containing groups. The week-35 safety follow-up was designated visit V12, and the week-47 end of study was designated visit V13. Peripheral blood samples were drawn at six visits, namely V03 (baseline), V05, V07, V10, V12 and V13. Of the approximately 33 treated patients, approximately 62% were male and approximately 40% were female, and a mean age of about 37 years was recorded. Before enrollment, patients had received standard therapy of radiotherapy alone, temozolomide alone, or radiochemotherapy with temozolomide; most received the combination. For exploratory analyses, some 24 treated patients had longitudinal TCRB deep sequencing done wherever samples were available. General findings and caveats noted by the study authors: PBMC samples for TCRB deep sequencing were selected based on availability. Immune responses induced by the vaccine were seen in 93.3% of patients across multiple MHC alleles. Pseudoprogression seemed to be unrelated to changes in the top peripheral T cell clonotypes found by TCRB sequencing. According to the authors, sample limitations meant that analyses of patient blood samples could not be reproduced.

The label giving this sample's time point can be read as: week 35, safety follow-up. Each vaccine dose, consisting of 300 ug of a 20-mer mutant IDH1 peptide in Montanide, was administered subcutaneously with topical imiquimod. Eight vaccinations were administered to patients in weeks 1, 3, 5, 7, 11, 15, 19 and 23, corresponding to visits V03 through V10. The donors had newly diagnosed IDH1-mutant astrocytomas of WHO grade 3 or 4 that showed loss of nuclear ATRX. The samples were drawn from NOA16, a multicentre, single-arm, open-label phase I trial in Germany that tested a mutant IDH1 peptide vaccine in humans for the first time. Genomic DNA for TCRB sequencing was extracted from EDTA blood using the DNeasy Blood and Tissue Kit. Counted from cysteine to phenylalanine, this CDR3 has 14 amino acids. Only the CDR3 DNA is retained, 42 bases long and in frame from the first base. CDR1 and CDR2, looked up from the germline V gene, are SGDLS and YYNGEE. V was cut back by 3 bases and J by 7 bases, leaving a gap of 14 bases between them.

The library was built by means of the immunoSEQ multiplex PCR assay. Rearranged TCR beta chain sequences were amplified with the hsTCRB Kit following the manufacturer's protocol. Sequencing of TCRB libraries was carried out on an Illumina MiSeq. The original methods were these. Demultiplexing, trimming and gene mapping were performed with the kit vendor's proprietary platform. TCRdb provides this immuneACCESS table in a form limited to in-frame rearrangements. Some clones are lacking; in checked studies, under half of them reflect an unresolved V gene, and why the rest are absent is not known. V and J calls and clone size are those listed in that table; D and trimming were worked out from the DNA. Across this sample there are 35,000 to 55,000 clones, with approximately 80% seen only once. Around 5% of the sample lies in the top ten. As concerns this clone: No antigen is known for it. No qualities accompany the bases; no much larger clone lies one base away.

This receptor was taken from a woman in her 40s with glioma. Some clones in this sample may be carry-over from other donors' samples. The sequencing used PBMCs, collected from a glioma patient whose treatment included an IDH1 peptide vaccine. This receptor chain uses TRBV9 and TRBJ2-1, and TRBD1 may be the D gene, going by 5 matching bases. Read as DNA, the sequence is TGTGCCAGCAGCGCTCCAGTGGCAGGGAATGAGCAGTTCTTC. It codes for CASSAPVAGNEQFF.